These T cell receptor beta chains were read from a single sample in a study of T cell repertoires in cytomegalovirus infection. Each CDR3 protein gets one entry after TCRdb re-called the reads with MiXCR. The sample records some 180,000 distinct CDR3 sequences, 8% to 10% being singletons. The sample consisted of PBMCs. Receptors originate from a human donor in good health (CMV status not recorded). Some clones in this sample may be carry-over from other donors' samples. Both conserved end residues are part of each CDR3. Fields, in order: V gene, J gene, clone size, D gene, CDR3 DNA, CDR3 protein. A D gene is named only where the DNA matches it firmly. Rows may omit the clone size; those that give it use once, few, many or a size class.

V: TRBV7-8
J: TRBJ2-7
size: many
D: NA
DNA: TGTGCCAGCAGCTCCTTGGATAGCTACGAGCAGTACTTC
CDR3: CASSSLDSYEQYF

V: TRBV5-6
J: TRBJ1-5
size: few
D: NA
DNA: TGTGCCAGCAGCTTGGGGCTAGGGAGCAATCAGCCCCAGCATTTT
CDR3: CASSLGLGSNQPQHF

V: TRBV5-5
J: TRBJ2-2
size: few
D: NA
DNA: TGTGCCAGCAGCCCGAACCCGGGGGTGGACACCGGGGAGCTGTTTTTT
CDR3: CASSPNPGVDTGELFF

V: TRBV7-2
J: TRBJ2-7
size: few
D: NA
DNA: TGTGCCAGCAGCTTAGAGGACGGAGCGGTCTACGAGCAGTACTTC
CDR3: CASSLEDGAVYEQYF

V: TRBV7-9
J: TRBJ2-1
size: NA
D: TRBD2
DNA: TGTGCCAGCAGCGACCTGGGCGGGAGGGGGGATGAGCAGTTCTTC
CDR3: CASSDLGGRGDEQFF

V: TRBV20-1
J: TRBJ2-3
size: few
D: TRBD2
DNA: TGCAGTGGTCTAGCGGGGATCACAGATACGCAGTATTTT
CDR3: CSGLAGITDTQYF

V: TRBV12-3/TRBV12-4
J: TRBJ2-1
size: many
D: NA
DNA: TGTGCCAGCAGCTGGAGCTCCTACAATGAGCAGTTCTTC
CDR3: CASSWSSYNEQFF

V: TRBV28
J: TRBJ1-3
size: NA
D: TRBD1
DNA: TGTGCCAGCAGTTTACCACAGGGGGCGAAAGGAAACACCATATATTTT
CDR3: CASSLPQGAKGNTIYF

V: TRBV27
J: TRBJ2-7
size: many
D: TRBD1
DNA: TGTGCCAGCAGTTCCGGGACAGGGGGCTACGAGCAGTACTTC
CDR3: CASSSGTGGYEQYF

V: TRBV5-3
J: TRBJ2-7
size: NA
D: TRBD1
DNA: TGTGCCAGCAGCTGGGACAGATTTAGCTACGAGCAGTACTTC
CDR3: CASSWDRFSYEQYF

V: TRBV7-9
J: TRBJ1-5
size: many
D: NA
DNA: TGTGCCAGCAGCGGTGACAGTAGCAATCAGCCCCAGCATTTT
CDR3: CASSGDSSNQPQHF

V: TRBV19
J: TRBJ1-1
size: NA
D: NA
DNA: TGTGCCAGTAGTATGGACAGACTACCCACTGAAGCTTTCTTT
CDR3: CASSMDRLPTEAFF

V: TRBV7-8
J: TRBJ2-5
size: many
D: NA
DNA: TGTGCCAGCAGCCCCCGAGAGGAGTACTTC
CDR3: CASSPREEYF

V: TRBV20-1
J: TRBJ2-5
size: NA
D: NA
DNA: TGCAGTGCCCAAGAACCGGGAGTAGGGCAGCAAGAGACCCAGTACTTC
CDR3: CSAQEPGVGQQETQYF

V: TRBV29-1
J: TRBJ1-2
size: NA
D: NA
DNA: TGCAGCGTTGACGCGGGCGTCTATGGCTACACCTTC
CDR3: CSVDAGVYGYTF

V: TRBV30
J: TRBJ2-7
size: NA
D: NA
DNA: TGTGCCTGGAAACAGGGCACCTACGAGCAGTACTTC
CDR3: CAWKQGTYEQYF

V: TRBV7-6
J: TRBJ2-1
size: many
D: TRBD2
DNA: TGTGCCAGCAGCTTAGAGACAACCGGGACTAACTACAATGAGCAGTTCTTC
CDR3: CASSLETTGTNYNEQFF

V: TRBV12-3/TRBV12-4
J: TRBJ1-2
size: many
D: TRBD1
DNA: TGTGCCAGCAGTTTTGGGACAGGGGGAACAGGCTACACCTTC
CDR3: CASSFGTGGTGYTF

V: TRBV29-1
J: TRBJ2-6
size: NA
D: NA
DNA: TGCAGCGTTGGACAGGCTCCCTCTGGGGCCAACGTCCTGACTTTC
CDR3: CSVGQAPSGANVLTF

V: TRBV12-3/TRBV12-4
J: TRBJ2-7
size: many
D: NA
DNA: TGTGCCAGCAGTTTACGCAGGGACTTCTACGAGCAGTACTTC
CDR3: CASSLRRDFYEQYF

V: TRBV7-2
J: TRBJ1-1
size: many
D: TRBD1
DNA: TGTGCCAGCAGCTTAGGGGACAGGGGGGCGCTTGGCGAAGCTTTCTTT
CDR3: CASSLGDRGALGEAFF

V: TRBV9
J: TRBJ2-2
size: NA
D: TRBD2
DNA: TGTGCCAGCCGCAGAACCCCAGCTAGCGGGCTAACCGGGGAGCTGTTTTTT
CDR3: CASRRTPASGLTGELFF

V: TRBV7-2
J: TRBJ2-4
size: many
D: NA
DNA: TGTGCCAGCAGTCGTAGGGTCCCGCCCCAAAACATTCAGTACTTC
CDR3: CASSRRVPPQNIQYF

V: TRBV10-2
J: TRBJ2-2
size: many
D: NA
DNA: TGCGCCAGCACAGCAACAAACACCGGGGAGCTGTTTTTT
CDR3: CASTATNTGELFF

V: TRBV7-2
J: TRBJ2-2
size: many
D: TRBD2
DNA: TGTGCCAGCAGCTTAGAAGCTAGCGGGGGTTTCGGGGAGCTGTTTTTT
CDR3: CASSLEASGGFGELFF

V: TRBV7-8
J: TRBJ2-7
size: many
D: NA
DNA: TGTGCCAGCAGCTTTGGTGGTCCTCGGGGGCGCGCCCGAACCTACGAGCAGTACTTC
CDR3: CASSFGGPRGRARTYEQYF

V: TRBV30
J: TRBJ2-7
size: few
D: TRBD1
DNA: TGTGCCTGGAGTCGAGGACAGGGAACGAACGAGCAGTACTTC
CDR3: CAWSRGQGTNEQYF

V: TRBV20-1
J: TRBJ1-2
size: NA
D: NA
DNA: TGCAGTGCCCCTACCGACAGCGGCTATGGCTACACCTTC
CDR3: CSAPTDSGYGYTF

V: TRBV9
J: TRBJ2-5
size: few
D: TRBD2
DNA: TGTGCCAGCAGCGCCCTTAATAGCGGGGCCAAAGAGACCCAGTACTTC
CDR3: CASSALNSGAKETQYF

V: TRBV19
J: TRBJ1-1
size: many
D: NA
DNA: TGTGCCAGTGACCCAGGGTCGGACACTGAAGCTTTCTTT
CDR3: CASDPGSDTEAFF

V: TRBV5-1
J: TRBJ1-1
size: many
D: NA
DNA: TGCGCCAGCAGCTTGGGTGGTCTTGGCGGGACCACTGAAGCTTTCTTT
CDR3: CASSLGGLGGTTEAFF

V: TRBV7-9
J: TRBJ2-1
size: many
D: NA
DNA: TGTGCCAGCAGCTTAGCTGGGGGGGCCGACAATGAGCAGTTCTTC
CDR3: CASSLAGGADNEQFF

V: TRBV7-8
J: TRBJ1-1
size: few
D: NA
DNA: TGTGCCAGCAGCTTAGGAGGGGTCGGTTCGGACACTGAAGCTTTCTTT
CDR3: CASSLGGVGSDTEAFF

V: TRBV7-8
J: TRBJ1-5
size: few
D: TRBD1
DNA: TGTGCCAGCAGCGCGCGACAGGGTCGGCAGCCCCAGCATTTT
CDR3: CASSARQGRQPQHF

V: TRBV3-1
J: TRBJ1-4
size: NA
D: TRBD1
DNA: TGTGCCAGCAGCCCGGCCTCCGGACAGGGCCCTGAAAAACTGTTTTTT
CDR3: CASSPASGQGPEKLFF

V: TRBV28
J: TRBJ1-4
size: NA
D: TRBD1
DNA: TGTGCCAGCGCAGGCGGGACAGGGGTTGGAAAACTGTTTTTT
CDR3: CASAGGTGVGKLFF

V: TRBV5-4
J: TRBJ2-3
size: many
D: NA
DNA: TGTGCCAGCAGCTGGAACCGTGGTACGCAGTATTTT
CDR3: CASSWNRGTQYF

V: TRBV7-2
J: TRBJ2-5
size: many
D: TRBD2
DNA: TGTGCCAGCAGCTCGACTAGCGGGAGGCCGCTCAAAGAGACCCAGTACTTC
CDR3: CASSSTSGRPLKETQYF

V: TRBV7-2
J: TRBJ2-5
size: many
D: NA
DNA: TGTGCCAGCAGCCCGGAGGGTCGGATTTGGGAGACCCAGTACTTC
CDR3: CASSPEGRIWETQYF

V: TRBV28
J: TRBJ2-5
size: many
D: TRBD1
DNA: TGTGCCAGCACTCCTATCCGGGACAGGGGGCTCGAGACCCAGTACTTC
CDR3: CASTPIRDRGLETQYF

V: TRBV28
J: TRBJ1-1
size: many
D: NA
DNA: TGTGCCAGCAGTTTATTGGAGAGGGAAGCTTTCTTT
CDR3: CASSLLEREAFF

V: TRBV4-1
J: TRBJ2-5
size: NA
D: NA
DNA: TGCGCCAGCAGCCAAGATTGGGCCGGGGGTCAGGGGACCCAGTACTTC
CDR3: CASSQDWAGGQGTQYF

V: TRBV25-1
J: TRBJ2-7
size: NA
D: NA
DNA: TGTGCCAGCGTGGGGGCGACACGGCAGTACTTC
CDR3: CASVGATRQYF

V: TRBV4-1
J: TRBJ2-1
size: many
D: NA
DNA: TGCGCCAGCAGCCAAGGGGGGAGCCCCTACAATGAGCAGTTCTTC
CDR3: CASSQGGSPYNEQFF

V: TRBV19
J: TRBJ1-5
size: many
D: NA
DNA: TGTGCCAGTAGTGCCGGGGGGACCCTAAATCAGCCCCAGCATTTT
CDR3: CASSAGGTLNQPQHF

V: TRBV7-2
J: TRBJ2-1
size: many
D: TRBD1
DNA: TGTGCCAGCAGCCGGGACAGGGGGGTCAATGAGCAGTTCTTC
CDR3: CASSRDRGVNEQFF